This T cell receptor (beta chain) was sequenced in a study of cytomegalovirus exposure and HLA in healthy donors (dated by TCRdb to 2016 to 2017). General notes on the study: According to a later analysis, one platform produced both the roughly 130 validation repertoires and the approximately 660 repertoires of the first cohort. Along with the approximately 670-subject first cohort, a separate validation cohort of approximately 110 different subjects was used. The study aimed to test whether signatures of past pathogen exposure could be identified by cataloging public T cell receptors. The study combined high-throughput TCR immunosequencing, statistical association of individual TCRs with disease status, and machine learning to predict cytomegalovirus infection status.

Preparation of the library involved the immunoSEQ multiplex PCR assay. In the paper's pipeline: To diagnose cytomegalovirus status from the catalog of TCR beta chain sequences, a statistical classification framework was built. TCRdb retrieved this table from immuneACCESS and kept in-frame rearrangements only. Not all clones are present; in checked studies, unresolved V genes account for under half, and no reason is known for the remainder. That table supplies the V and J calls and clone size; D and trimming were determined from the DNA. This sample comprises hundreds of thousands of clones, 80% to 90% of them detected only once. Roughly 0.75% of the sample comes from the top ten. What the study reported, not specific to this receptor: Most TCR sequences were observed very rarely across donors, whereas some public TCRs were present in many individuals. The study listed approximately 160 TCR beta chains as associated with cytomegalovirus. Subsequent analysis determined that TCRs grouped into clusters in the first cohort also showed a tendency toward co-occurrence across the roughly 110 validation repertoires, and approximately 93% of cluster scores exceeded 0. The classifier was reported to diagnose cytomegalovirus status with high specificity and sensitivity in both the original cohort and the validation cohort. The validation cohort had no HLA typing available for a later analysis, so co-occurrence within that cohort was assessed over all 120 or so repertoires. Three of the identified cytomegalovirus-associated TCR beta chains were confirmed in vitro to be specific for cytomegalovirus antigens. It was suggested by the authors that the approach could potentially be generalized to other disease states and immunological phenotypes.

Relative to germline, V is 5 bases shorter and J is 5 bases shorter, with 10 bases between their ends. From the germline V gene, CDR1 is SGHDN and CDR2 is FVKESK. Measured from the cysteine to the phenylalanine, the CDR3 is 13 residues long. Only the CDR3 part of the read is kept: 39 bases, read in frame from the first base. The donors belonged to the validation cohort of over a hundred subjects, which was separate from the roughly 680-subject first cohort. A note on this clone: Its antigen remains undetermined. No per-base quality is available; no much larger clone lies one base away.

The chain uses TRBV14 and TRBJ1-5, with a tentative D gene TRBD1 over 5 matching bases. The sample comprised PBMCs. This clonotype originated in a woman aged 18-29 years in good health and CMV-seronegative. The DNA is as follows: TGTGCCAGCAGCGGGGGACTGTATCAGCCCCAGCATTTT. This is translated as CASSGGLYQPQHF.